This T cell receptor (beta chain) was observed in a study of vaccination effects on CD4 cells after COVID-19. Study details: The study sampled a few convalescent patients both early and late after vaccination.

Germline CDR1 SGHRS, CDR2 YFSETQ. The CDR3 is made up of 16 amino acids. Trimming cost V 4 bases and J 0 bases, with 13 bases left between them. Study conclusions and caveats: The post-vaccine spike-reactive clones of convalescents showed a predominance of new vaccine-induced clones.

Investigators separated out CD4+ T cells once around eleven days of culture had passed. The person acquired a PCR-confirmed SARS-CoV-2 infection between March and December 2020. Either the BNT162b2 or mRNA-1273 vaccine was given to participants in two doses. To note about this clone: Its antigen is not known.

Profiled with immunoSEQ multiplex PCR; TCRdb holds only in-frame clones, not every one. The sample contains under 40,000 clones, roughly 80% of which appear only once. The rearrangement uses TRBV5-1 and TRBJ1-4; D might be TRBD1 (6 bases). The sequence came from a human donor who had a prior SARS-CoV-2 infection. The sample consisted of CD4+ T cells from PBMCs cultured without peptide, taken after COVID-19 vaccination. In DNA form, the CDR3 reads TGCGCCAGCAGCGGAGGACAGAGCGCAACTAATGAAAAACTGTTTTTT. Encoded protein: CASSGGQSATNEKLFF. Looking up the rest from reference TRBV5-1 and TRBJ1-4 gives the full variable domain: KAGVTQTPRYLIKTRGQQVTLSCSPISGHRSVSWYQQTPGQGLQFLFEYFSETQRNKGNFPGRFSGRQFSNSRSEMNVSTLELGDSALYLCASSGGQSATNEKLFFGSGTQLSVL.